Sequencing of this TCR beta chain was carried out in a study of metastatic and nonmetastatic thyroid tumors. Overall study context: Repertoire data that came from the blood and tumor or nodule tissue of malignant and benign thyroid patients were compared.

From the PCR reads, TCRdb re-called clones with MiXCR. The sample has more than 85,000 clones; roughly 8.6% are singletons. Every patient was untreated before thyroid surgery. This clone has at least ten counts. CDR1 is SGHTA and CDR2 is FQGNSA in the germline V gene. The CDR3 consists of 13 residues. Trimming cost V 3 bases and J 2 bases; bases outside gene matches: 1. Source material: blood. The chain links TRBV7-2 to TRBJ2-7, with 7 nucleotides matching TRBD1. This clonotype was obtained from a female donor with papillary thyroid cancer or a benign thyroid nodule (not recorded which). Some clones in this sample may be carry-over from other donors' samples. The CDR3: CASSFGQAYEQYF. CDR3 DNA sequence: TGTGCCAGCAGCTTTGGACAGGCCTACGAGCAGTACTTC.